This TCR beta chain came from a study of Graves' ophthalmopathy and Graves' hyperthyroidism. Notes on the study in general: Clonotypes were expanded in thyroid at above 0.001 frequency, and most also appeared in blood.

CDR3 length: 15 residues. Trimming removed 4 bases from V and 4 bases from J; junction bases left unmatched: 2. From RNA, the CDR3 regions of TCR beta chains were amplified and sequenced. After a first-round RT-PCR with HTBI primers, a second-round multiplex PCR was run. TCRdb ran MiXCR on the multiplex PCR reads and lists one entry per CDR3 protein. The table has roughly 400,000 distinct CDR3 sequences, 15% to 20% seen once. Someone took the PBMCs out of less than 11 ml of fresh peripheral blood. This clonotype was recorded at least ten times. Its antigen is still unknown. This sequence was found in a woman aged 18-29 years with Graves' ophthalmopathy. V gene TRBV12-3 or TRBV12-4 combines with J gene TRBJ2-2, with 11 bases lining up with TRBD1. Source material: peripheral blood. CDR3 protein: CASSSGQGGTGELFF. In nucleotides, the CDR3 is TGTGCCAGCAGTTCGGGACAGGGGGGCACCGGGGAGCTGTTTTTT.